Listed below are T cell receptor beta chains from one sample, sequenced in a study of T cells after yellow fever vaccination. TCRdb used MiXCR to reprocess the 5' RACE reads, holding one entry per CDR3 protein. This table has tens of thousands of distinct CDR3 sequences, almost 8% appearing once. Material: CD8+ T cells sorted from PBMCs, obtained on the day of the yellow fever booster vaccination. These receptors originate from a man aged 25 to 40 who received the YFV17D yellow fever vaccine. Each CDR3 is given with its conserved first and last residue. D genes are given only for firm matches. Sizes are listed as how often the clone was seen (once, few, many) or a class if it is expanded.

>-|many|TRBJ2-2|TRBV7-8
CASSTGELFF
TGTGCCAGCAGCACAGGGGAGCTGTTTTTT
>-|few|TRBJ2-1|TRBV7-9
CASSLALVEQFF
TGTGCCAGCAGCCTCGCCCTGGTTGAGCAGTTCTTC
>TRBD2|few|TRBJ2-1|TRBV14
CASSQDKLAGPYNEQFF
TGTGCCAGCAGCCAAGATAAACTAGCGGGACCTTACAATGAGCAGTTCTTC
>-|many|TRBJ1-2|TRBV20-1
CSANSPSSYTF
TGCAGTGCAAACTCTCCTTCCAGCTACACCTTC
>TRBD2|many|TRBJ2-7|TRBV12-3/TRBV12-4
CASSSSGTTYEQYF
TGTGCCAGCAGTTCGTCCGGGACTACCTACGAGCAGTACTTC
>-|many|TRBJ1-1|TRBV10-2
CATSGVRMNTEAFF
TGCGCCACATCTGGAGTGAGAATGAACACTGAAGCTTTCTTT
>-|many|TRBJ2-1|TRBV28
CASESTYQDSNNEQFF
TGTGCCAGCGAATCTACTTACCAGGACAGTAACAATGAGCAGTTCTTC
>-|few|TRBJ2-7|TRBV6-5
CASSYHYRAEQYF
TGTGCCAGCAGTTATCACTACAGGGCCGAGCAGTACTTC
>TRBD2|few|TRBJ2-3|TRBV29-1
CSVDPSGVQLPPDTQYF
TGCAGCGTTGACCCTAGCGGGGTCCAACTACCCCCAGATACGCAGTATTTT
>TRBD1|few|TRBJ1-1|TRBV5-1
CASRRPGGGEAFF
TGCGCCAGCAGGCGCCCAGGGGGAGGTGAAGCTTTCTTT
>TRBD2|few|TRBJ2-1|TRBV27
CASSLSGLVLGKQFF
TGTGCCAGCAGTTTATCAGGACTAGTCTTGGGGAAGCAGTTCTTC
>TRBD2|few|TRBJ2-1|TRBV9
CASSAREGLNEQFF
TGTGCCAGCAGCGCGCGGGAGGGCCTAAATGAGCAGTTCTTC
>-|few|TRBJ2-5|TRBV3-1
CASSGGDSQETQYF
TGTGCCAGCAGCGGCGGGGACAGCCAAGAGACCCAGTACTTC
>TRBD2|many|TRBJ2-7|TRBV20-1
CSARDSSGPIYPYEQYF
TGCAGTGCTAGAGATTCTAGCGGGCCCATCTATCCTTACGAGCAGTACTTC
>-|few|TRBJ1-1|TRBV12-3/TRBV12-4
CASSLGPINTEAFF
TGTGCCAGCAGTTTAGGGCCCATCAACACTGAAGCTTTCTTT
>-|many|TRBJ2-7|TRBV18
CASSPPGEDYEQYF
TGTGCCAGCTCACCACCGGGAGAGGATTACGAGCAGTACTTC
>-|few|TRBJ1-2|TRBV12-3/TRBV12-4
CASSFPLYGYTF
TGTGCCAGCAGTTTTCCCCTCTATGGCTACACCTTC